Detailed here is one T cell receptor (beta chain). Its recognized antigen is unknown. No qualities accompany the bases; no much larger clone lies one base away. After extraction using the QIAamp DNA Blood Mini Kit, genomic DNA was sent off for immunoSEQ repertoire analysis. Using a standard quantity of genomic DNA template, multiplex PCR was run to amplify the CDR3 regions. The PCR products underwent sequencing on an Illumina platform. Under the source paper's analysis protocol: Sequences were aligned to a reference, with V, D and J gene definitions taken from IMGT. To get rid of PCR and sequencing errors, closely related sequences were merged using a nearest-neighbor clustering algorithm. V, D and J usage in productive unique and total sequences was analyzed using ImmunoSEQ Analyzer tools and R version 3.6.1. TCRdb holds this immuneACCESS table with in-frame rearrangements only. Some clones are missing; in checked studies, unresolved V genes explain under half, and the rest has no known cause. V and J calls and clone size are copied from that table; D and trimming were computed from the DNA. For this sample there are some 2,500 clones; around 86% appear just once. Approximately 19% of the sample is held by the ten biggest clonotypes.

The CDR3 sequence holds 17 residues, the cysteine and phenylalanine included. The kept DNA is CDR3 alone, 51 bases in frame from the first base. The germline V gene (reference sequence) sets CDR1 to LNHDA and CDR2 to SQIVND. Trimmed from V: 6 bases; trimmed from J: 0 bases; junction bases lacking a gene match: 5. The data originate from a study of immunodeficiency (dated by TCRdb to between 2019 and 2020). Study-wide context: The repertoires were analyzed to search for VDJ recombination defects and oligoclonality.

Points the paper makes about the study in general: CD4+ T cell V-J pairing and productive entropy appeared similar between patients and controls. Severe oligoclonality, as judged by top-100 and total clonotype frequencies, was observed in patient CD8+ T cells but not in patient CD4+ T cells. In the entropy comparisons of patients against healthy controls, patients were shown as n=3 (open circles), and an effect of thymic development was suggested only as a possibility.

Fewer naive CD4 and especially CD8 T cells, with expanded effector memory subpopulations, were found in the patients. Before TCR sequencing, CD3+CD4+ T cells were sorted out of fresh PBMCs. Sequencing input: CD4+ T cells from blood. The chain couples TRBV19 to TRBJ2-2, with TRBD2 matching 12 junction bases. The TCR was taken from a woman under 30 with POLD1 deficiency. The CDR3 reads CASSGTSGRTNTGELFF. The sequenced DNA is TGTGCCAGTAGCGGGACTAGCGGGCGAACGAACACCGGGGAGCTGTTTTTT.